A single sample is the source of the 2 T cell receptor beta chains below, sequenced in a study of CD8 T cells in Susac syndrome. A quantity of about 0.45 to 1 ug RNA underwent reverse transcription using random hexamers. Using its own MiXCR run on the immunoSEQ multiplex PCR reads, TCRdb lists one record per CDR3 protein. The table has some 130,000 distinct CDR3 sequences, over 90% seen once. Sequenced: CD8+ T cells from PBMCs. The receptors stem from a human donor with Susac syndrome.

DNA for the CDR3: TGTGCCAGCAGTTCGCTGTCCGCAGATACGCAGTATTTT. It encodes CASSSLSADTQYF. The chain employs TRBV27 and TRBJ2-3; D remains unclear. CDR3 size: 13 residues. The germline CDR1 and CDR2 sequences are MNHEY and SMNVEV (reference sequence). The V and J ends lost 4 bases and 4 bases respectively, with 9 bases between them.

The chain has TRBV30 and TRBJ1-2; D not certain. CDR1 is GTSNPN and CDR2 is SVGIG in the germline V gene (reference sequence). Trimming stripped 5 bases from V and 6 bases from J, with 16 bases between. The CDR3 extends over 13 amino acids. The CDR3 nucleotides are TGTGCCTGGTGCTGCTCCCCGCGGAATGGCTACACCTTC. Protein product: CAWCCSPRNGYTF.